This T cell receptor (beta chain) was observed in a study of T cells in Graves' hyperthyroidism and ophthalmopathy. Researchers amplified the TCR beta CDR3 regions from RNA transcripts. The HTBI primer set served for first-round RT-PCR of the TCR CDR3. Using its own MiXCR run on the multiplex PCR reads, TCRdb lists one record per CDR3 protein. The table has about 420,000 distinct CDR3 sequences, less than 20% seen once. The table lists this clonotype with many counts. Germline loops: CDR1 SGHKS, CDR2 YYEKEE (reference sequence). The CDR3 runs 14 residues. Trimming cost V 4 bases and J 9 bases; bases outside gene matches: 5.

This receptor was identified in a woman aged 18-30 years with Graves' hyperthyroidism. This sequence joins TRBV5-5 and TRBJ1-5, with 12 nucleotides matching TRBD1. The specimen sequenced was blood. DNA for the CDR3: TGTGCCAGCAGCGCCGGGACAGGGGGCTGGCCCCAGCATTTT. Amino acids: CASSAGTGGWPQHF. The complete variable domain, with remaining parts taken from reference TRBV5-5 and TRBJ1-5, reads DAGVTQSPTHLIKTRGQQVTLRCSPISGHKSVSWYQQVLGQGPQFIFQYYEKEERGRGNFPDRFSARQFPNYSSELNVNALLLGDSALYLCASSAGTGGWPQHFGDGTRLSIL.